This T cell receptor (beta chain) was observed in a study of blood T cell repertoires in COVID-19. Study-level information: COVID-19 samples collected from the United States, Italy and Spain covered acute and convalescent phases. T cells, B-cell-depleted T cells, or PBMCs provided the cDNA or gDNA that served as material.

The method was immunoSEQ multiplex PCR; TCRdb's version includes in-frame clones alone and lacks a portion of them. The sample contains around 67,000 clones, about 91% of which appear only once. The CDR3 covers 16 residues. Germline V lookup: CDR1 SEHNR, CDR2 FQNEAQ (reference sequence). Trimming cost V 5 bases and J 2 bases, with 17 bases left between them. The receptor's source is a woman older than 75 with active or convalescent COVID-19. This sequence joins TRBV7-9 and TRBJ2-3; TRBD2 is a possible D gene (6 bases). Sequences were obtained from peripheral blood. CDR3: CASSHGASEPTDTQYF. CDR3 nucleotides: TGTGCCAGCAGCCACGGGGCTAGCGAGCCCACAGATACGCAGTATTTT.